The present T cell receptor (beta chain) was sequenced within a study of response to subunit inactivated influenza vaccine. This clonotype was detected only a few times. Its matching antigen is unknown. Between the trimmed V and J ends, which lost 3 bases and 5 bases, there was a span of 17 bases. The CDR3 has 15 amino acids. Study conclusions and caveats: The authors put forward the suggestion that each seasonal influenza vaccination may bring in only a limited number of new T cells.

TCRdb used MiXCR to reprocess the RT-PCR reads, holding one entry per CDR3 protein. The sample shows some 180,000 distinct CDR3 sequences, roughly 8.7% of them seen only once. The chain is built from TRBV12-3 or TRBV12-4 and TRBJ2-7, with a possible D match to TRBD2 (6 bases). The TCR originated in a man aged 50 to 59 who received an inactivated influenza vaccine. The source was non-naive T cells sorted from PBMCs, collected on the day of vaccination. CDR3 sequence: CASSFSLPSAHEQYF. The CDR3, as DNA: TGTGCCAGCAGTTTTAGTCTCCCTAGCGCCCACGAGCAGTACTTC.